Presented here are 2 T cell receptor beta chains from one specimen sequenced in a study of T cells in Graves' hyperthyroidism and ophthalmopathy. From RNA transcripts, TCR beta CDR3 regions were amplified. The study used the HTBI primer set for a first-round RT-PCR of the TCR CDR3. Each CDR3 protein is one row after TCRdb ran MiXCR on the multiplex PCR reads. Of hundreds of thousands of distinct CDR3 sequences in the sample, about 14% were seen once. What was sequenced was blood. Source of these receptors: a woman younger than 45 with Graves' hyperthyroidism.

The V call is TRBV5-1, the J call TRBJ2-2; 9 bases align to TRBD1. From germline, CDR1 is SGHRS and CDR2 YFSETQ. V shed 5 bases, J shed 2 bases, and the junction held 7 bases outside the gene matches. The CDR3 sequence is 16 residues long. The CDR3 is CASSGTGGYNTGELFF. The CDR3 DNA reads TGCGCCAGCAGTGGAACAGGGGGCTACAACACCGGGGAGCTGTTTTTT.

This chain connects TRBV5-1 to TRBJ2-5; TRBD2 matches 11 bases. Trimming took 3 bases from V and 1 from J; bases not matched to a gene: 5. The CDR3 length is 16 residues. Germline values: CDR1 SGHRS, CDR2 YFSETQ. The CDR3 spells CASSSGLAAPQETQYF. The DNA for the CDR3 is TGCGCCAGCAGCTCGGGACTAGCGGCGCCCCAAGAGACCCAGTACTTC.